Below are 18 T cell receptor beta chains sequenced from a single sample in a study of T cell repertoires in cytomegalovirus infection. TCRdb fed the reads into MiXCR, producing one record per CDR3 protein. There are approximately 770,000 distinct CDR3 sequences in the sample; just under 30% occur only once, and over 10% lies in the top ten. What these receptors recognize is not known. The specimen comprised cultured CD8+ T cells from PBMCs, sampled from culture after CMV antigen stimulation. These receptors came from a human donor in good health (CMV status not recorded). Some clones in this sample may be carry-over from other donors' samples.

The rearrangement joins TRBV7-6 to TRBJ1-1; D possibly corresponds to TRBD1 (6 bases). Germline assignment: CDR1 SGHVS and CDR2 FNYEAQ. The V end lost 5 bases, the J end lost 5 bases, and 15 bases lay between the germline ends. The CDR3 consists of 14 residues. CDR3 DNA: TGTGCCAGCAGCCTCCTATACAGGGCAACTGAAGCTTTCTTT. This encodes CASSLLYRATEAFF.

This clonotype was picked up a small number of times. This sequence joins TRBV28 and TRBJ2-2; 7 nucleotides match TRBD1. This CDR3 comprises 16 residues. Trimming removed 8 bases from V and 5 bases from J; junction bases left unmatched: 14. Germline CDR1 and CDR2: MDHEN and SYDVKM. The chain's CDR3 is CASPTQGVLGTGELFF. The CDR3 bases are TGTGCCAGCCCTACTCAGGGGGTGCTTGGGACCGGGGAGCTGTTTTTT.

This clonotype was seen many times. The rearrangement uses TRBV7-9 and TRBJ2-1, with 8 positions matching TRBD2. The CDR3 consists of 16 residues. J gave up 0 bases and V 5 bases, and 6 bases lay outside the gene matches. Germline CDR1 is SEHNR and CDR2 is FQNEAQ (reference sequence). The chain's CDR3 is CASSHRGGFSYNEQFF. Here the CDR3 DNA reads TGTGCCAGCAGCCACCGGGGGGGATTCTCCTACAATGAGCAGTTCTTC.

This clonotype was observed a single time. This may come from a read error, since a much larger clone is one base off. The chain carries TRBV7-2 and TRBJ2-1; perhaps TRBD2 as D (5 bases). The CDR3 length is 14 residues. Germline lookup yields CDR1 SGHTA and CDR2 FQGNSA. CDR3 sequence reads: CASSLLDSYNKQFF. CDR3 bases: TGTGCCAGCAGCTTATTGGACTCCTACAATAAGCAGTTCTTC.

In this sample, this clonotype turned up a few times. The gene calls are TRBV7-9 and TRBJ2-7; D gene uncertain. CDR1 and CDR2 (germline): SEHNR, FQNEAQ (reference sequence). V dropped 3 bases and J dropped 3 bases, with 6 bases sitting between them. The CDR3 runs 12 residues. CDR3 DNA sequence: TGTGCCAGCAGCTTCAGGAGCTACGAGCAGTACGTC. Its translation is CASSFRSYEQYV.

CDR3 sequence reads: CASSSPGHRWDRTQYF. The CDR3 DNA sequence: TGTGCCAGCAGTTCCCCGGGACACCGGTGGGATAGGACCCAGTACTTC. This chain links TRBV6-2 or TRBV6-3 with TRBJ2-5, with D tentatively TRBD1 (6 bases). From germline, CDR1 is MNHEY and CDR2 SVGEGT. Trimming cost V 4 bases and J 7 bases, with 22 bases left between them. There are 16 residues in the CDR3.

The V gene is TRBV7-8, the J gene TRBJ1-1, with unresolved D. The CDR3 covers 12 residues. V lost 4 bases and J lost 7, with 10 bases in between. Germline CDR1 SGHVS, CDR2 FQNEAQ. CDR3 in DNA: TGTGCCAGCAGCTCGTTAACTAGTGAAGCTTTCTTT. Protein: CASSSLTSEAFF. Full variable domain (missing parts from reference TRBV7-8 and TRBJ1-1): GAGVSQSPRYKVAKRGQDVALRCDPISGHVSLFWYQQALGQGPEFLTYFQNEAQLDKSGLPSDRFFAERPEGSVSTLKIQRTQQEDSAVYLCASSSLTSEAFFGQGTRLTVV.

This clonotype has more than one count but fewer than ten. The chain employs TRBV27 and TRBJ1-6; perhaps TRBD1 as D (6 bases). CDR1 and CDR2 (germline): MNHEY, SMNVEV (reference sequence). CDR3 length equals 15 residues. The ends were cut back, 2 bases at V and 9 bases at J, with 14 bases in the middle. The CDR3 loop is CASSLGFRGGSPLHF. In DNA form, the CDR3 reads TGTGCCAGCAGTTTAGGTTTCAGGGGCGGTTCACCCCTCCACTTT.

There are a few counts of this clonotype. CDR3 loop: CASTIGGELYNEQFF. As DNA, the CDR3 is TGTGCCAGTACTATCGGCGGGGAACTGTACAATGAGCAGTTCTTC. V gene TRBV19 combines with J gene TRBJ2-1; D may be TRBD2 (6 bases). CDR3 length: 15 residues. V was cut by 7 bases and J by 4 bases, with 17 bases left in between. Germline assignment: CDR1 LNHDA and CDR2 SQIVND (reference sequence).

CDR3 sequence: CASSPGSTETQYF. Here the CDR3 DNA reads TGTGCCAGCAGCCCCGGGTCGACGGAGACCCAGTACTTC. The chain combines TRBV7-4 with TRBJ2-5; D unresolved. The germline gives CDR1 SGHVT, CDR2 SQSDAQ. Trimming took 5 bases from V and 5 from J, leaving 12 bases between them. The CDR3 is made up of 13 amino acids. Full variable domain (missing parts from reference TRBV7-4 and TRBJ2-5): GAGVSQSPRYKVAKRGRDVALRCDSISGHVTLYWYRQTLGQGSEVLTYSQSDAQRDKSGRPSGRFSAERPERSVSTLKIQRTEQGDSAVYLCASSPGSTETQYFGPGTRLLVL.

Only a few counts were recorded for this clonotype. The chain employs TRBV28 and TRBJ1-5; no clear D. The CDR3 is 12 amino acids. CDR1 and CDR2 (germline): MDHEN, SYDVKM. The V end lost 7 bases, the J end lost 6 bases, and 10 bases lay between the germline ends. The CDR3 loop reads CASTSGGQPQHF. The CDR3 DNA sequence: TGTGCCAGCACCTCGGGTGGTCAGCCCCAGCATTTT.

This clonotype was counted a few times. CDR3 coding DNA: TGTGCCAGCAGTTACTCGAGGGCGGTCGGGGAGCTGTTTTTT. This sequence encodes CASSYSRAVGELFF. This chain joins TRBV6-5 and TRBJ2-2; possible D gene TRBD2, 5 bases. This CDR3 is built from 14 residues. The V and J ends lost 0 bases and 7 bases respectively, with 9 bases between them. Germline lookup yields CDR1 MNHEY and CDR2 SVGAGI.

This clonotype was seen only a few times. V is TRBV7-6 and J is TRBJ1-4; 10 bases match TRBD1. The V gene's germline CDR1 is SGHVS and CDR2 FNYEAQ. This CDR3 spans 15 amino acids. V gave up 4 bases and J gave up 7 bases; unmatched junction bases: 6. The CDR3 DNA follows: TGTGCCAGCAGCTCCCGGGACAGGGGAGGTGAAAAACTGTTTTTT. It codes for CASSSRDRGGEKLFF.

The chain uses TRBV7-2 and TRBJ1-1; 9 bases match TRBD1. CDR3 length: 17 residues. V shed 5 bases and J 4 bases; nucleotides not matched to a gene: 14. Germline CDR1 and CDR2: SGHTA and FQGNSA. CDR3 sequence reads: CASSDRDRAISGTEAFF. CDR3 bases: TGTGCCAGCAGCGACCGGGACAGGGCGATCAGCGGCACTGAAGCTTTCTTT. Full variable domain (outside the CDR3, taken from reference TRBV7-2 and TRBJ1-1): GAGVSQSPSNKVTEKGKDVELRCDPISGHTALYWYRQSLGQGLEFLIYFQGNSAPDKSGLPSDRFSAERTGGSVSTLTIQRTQQEDSAVYLCASSDRDRAISGTEAFFGQGTRLTVV.

This chain connects TRBV19 to TRBJ1-4; 7 bases align to TRBD1. The germline V gene encodes CDR1 LNHDA and CDR2 SQIVND (reference sequence). The CDR3 extends over 15 amino acids. V shed 0 bases and J 7 bases; nucleotides not matched to a gene: 5. Here the CDR3 DNA reads TGTGCCAGTAGTATAGAATTCCGGGACAGTGAAAAACTGTTTTTT. This translates into CASSIEFRDSEKLFF.

This clonotype turned up a few times. V is TRBV6-6 and J is TRBJ2-3; D is undetermined. With 0 bases removed from V and 0 bases from J, the gap between germline ends came to 10 bases. Germline values: CDR1 MNHNY, CDR2 SVGAGI (reference sequence). This CDR3 is built from 16 residues. CDR3 protein: CASSYSLGPSTDTQYF. The CDR3 DNA is TGTGCCAGCAGTTACTCGCTGGGTCCTAGCACAGATACGCAGTATTTT.

This clonotype was seen repeatedly, ten times or more. This chain links TRBV7-6 with TRBJ1-5; perhaps TRBD1 as D (6 bases). The CDR3 covers 13 residues. V was clipped by 5 bases and J by 5 bases, with 10 bases between them. Germline V gene sequence: CDR1 SGHVS, CDR2 FNYEAQ. The CDR3 bases are TGTGCCAGCAGCCGCGGGGGGCATCAGCCCCAGCATTTT. Translated, it gives CASSRGGHQPQHF.

This clonotype has a handful of counts. The V gene is TRBV6-5, the J gene TRBJ1-5, with D possibly TRBD1 on 5 matching bases. CDR3 length equals 14 residues. The V gene's germline CDR1 is MNHEY and CDR2 SVGAGI. The V end was cut by 3 bases, the J end by 5 bases, with 11 bases between. As DNA, the CDR3 is TGTGCCAGCAGTTATTATTCGGGGGATCAGCCCCAGCATTTT. Its protein product is CASSYYSGDQPQHF.